These 6 T cell receptor beta chains originate from one sample sequenced in a study of blood T cell repertoires in COVID-19. Clones were read by immunoSEQ multiplex PCR, and TCRdb kept only the in-frame ones, dropping some. The table lists about 40,000 clones, about nine tenths of them singletons. The sample comprised peripheral blood. The receptors come from a woman aged 25 to 39 in a cohort sampled during active COVID-19.

The chain links TRBV5-1 to TRBJ2-7, with 12 bases aligning to TRBD2. Germline loops: CDR1 SGHRS, CDR2 YFSETQ. Trimming cost V 3 bases and J 3 bases; bases outside gene matches: 4. The CDR3 totals 15 residues. CDR3 loop: CASSYRLAGDYEQYF. CDR3 coding DNA: TGCGCCAGCAGCTACCGACTAGCGGGAGACTACGAGCAGTACTTC.

The gene calls are TRBV30 and TRBJ1-5, with 11 bases aligning to TRBD1. With V trimmed by 5 bases and J by 7 bases, 4 bases remained unmatched. The CDR3 is 13 amino acids. From germline, CDR1 is GTSNPN and CDR2 SVGIG (reference sequence). The CDR3 is CAWGQGASQPQHF. As DNA, the CDR3 is TGTGCCTGGGGACAGGGGGCGTCCCAGCCCCAGCATTTT.

V gene TRBV5-4 combines with J gene TRBJ2-7; 8 bases align to TRBD1. This CDR3 has 13 amino acids. Germline V lookup: CDR1 SGHNT, CDR2 YYREEE (reference sequence). The V segment lost 3 bases and the J segment 4 bases; nucleotides outside the gene matches: 3. The CDR3 region is CASSWDRSYEQYF. Written as DNA, the CDR3 is TGTGCCAGCAGCTGGGACAGGAGTTACGAGCAGTACTTC. Based on the CDR3 plus reference TRBV5-4 and TRBJ2-7, the full variable domain is ETGVTQSPTHLIKTRGQQVTLRCSSQSGHNTVSWYQQALGQGPQFIFQYYREEENGRGNFPPRFSGLQFPNYSSELNVNALELDDSALYLCASSWDRSYEQYFGPGTRLTVT.

CDR3 amino acids: CASSFGQGRMYTGELFF. The CDR3 nucleotides are TGTGCCAGCAGTTTCGGACAGGGGAGAATGTACACCGGGGAGCTGTTTTTT. The gene calls are TRBV27 and TRBJ2-2, with 9 bases that match TRBD1. Germline CDR1 reads MNHEY; CDR2 reads SMNVEV (reference sequence). This CDR3 contains 17 residues. The trim removed 3 bases at V and 3 bases at J, leaving 8 bases unmatched.

The chain joins TRBV5-1 to TRBJ1-1; TRBD1 matches 9 bases. After removal of 4 bases from V and 3 bases from J, the junction contained 4 bases not matched to a gene. Germline-derived CDR1 and CDR2 are SGHRS and YFSETQ. This CDR3 comprises 14 residues. The CDR3 bases are TGCGCCAGCAGCCGGACAGGGGAGGACACTGAAGCTTTCTTT. Its translation: CASSRTGEDTEAFF.

The CDR3 bases are TGTGCCAGCAGCAAAGTTAGAGTAGGGGGTAGGGCTGAAGCTTTCTTT. It codes for CASSKVRVGGRAEAFF. The chain employs TRBV21-1 and TRBJ1-1; TRBD1, the D gene given by the table, was not confirmed from the DNA. TRBV21-1 is a recognized pseudogene. The CDR3 length is 16 residues.